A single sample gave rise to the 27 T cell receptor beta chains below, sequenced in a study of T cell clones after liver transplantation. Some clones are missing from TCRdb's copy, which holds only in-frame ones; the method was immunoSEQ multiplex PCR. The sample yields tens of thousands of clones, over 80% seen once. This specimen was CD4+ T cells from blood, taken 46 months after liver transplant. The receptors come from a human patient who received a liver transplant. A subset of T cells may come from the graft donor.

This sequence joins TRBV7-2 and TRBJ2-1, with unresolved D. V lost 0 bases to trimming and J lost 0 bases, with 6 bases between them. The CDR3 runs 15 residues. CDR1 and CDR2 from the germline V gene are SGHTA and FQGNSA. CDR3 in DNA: TGTGCCAGCAGCTTAGCACAGAGCTCCTACAATGAGCAGTTCTTC. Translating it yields CASSLAQSSYNEQFF. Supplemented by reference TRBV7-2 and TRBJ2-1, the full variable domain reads GAGVSQSPSNKVTEKGKDVELRCDPISGHTALYWYRQSLGQGLEFLIYFQGNSAPDKSGLPSDRFSAERTGGSVSTLTIQRTQQEDSAVYLCASSLAQSSYNEQFFGPGTRLTVL.

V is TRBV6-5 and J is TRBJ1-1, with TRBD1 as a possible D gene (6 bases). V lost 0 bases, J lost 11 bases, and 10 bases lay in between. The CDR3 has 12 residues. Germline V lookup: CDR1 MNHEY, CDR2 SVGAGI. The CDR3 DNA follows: TGTGCCAGCAGTTACTCAGGGGGTAGGGCTTTCTTT. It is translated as CASSYSGGRAFF.

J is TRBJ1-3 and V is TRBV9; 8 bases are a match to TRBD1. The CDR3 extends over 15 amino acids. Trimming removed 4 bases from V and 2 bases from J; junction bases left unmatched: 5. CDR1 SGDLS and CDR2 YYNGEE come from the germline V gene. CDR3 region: CASSPGGQAGNTIYF. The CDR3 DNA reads TGTGCCAGCAGCCCGGGGGGACAGGCTGGAAACACCATATATTTT.

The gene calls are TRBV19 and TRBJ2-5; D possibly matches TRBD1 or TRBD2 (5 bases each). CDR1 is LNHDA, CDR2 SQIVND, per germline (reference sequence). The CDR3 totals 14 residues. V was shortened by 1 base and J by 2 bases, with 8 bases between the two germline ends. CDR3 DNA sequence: TGTGCCAGTAGTATAGGGGGGAATCAAGAGACCCAGTACTTC. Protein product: CASSIGGNQETQYF.

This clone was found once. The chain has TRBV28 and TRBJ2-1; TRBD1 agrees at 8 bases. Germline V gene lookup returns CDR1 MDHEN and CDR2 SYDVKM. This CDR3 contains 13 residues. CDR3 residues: CGTGTSSYNEQFF. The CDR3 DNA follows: TGTGGGACAGGGACAAGCTCCTACAATGAGCAGTTCTTC. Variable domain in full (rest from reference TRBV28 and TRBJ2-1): DVKVTQSSRYLVKRTGEKVFLECVQDMDHENMFWYRQDPGLGLRLIYFSYDVKMKEKGDIPEGYSVSREKKERFSLILESASTNQTSMYLCGTGTSSYNEQFFGPGTRLTVL.

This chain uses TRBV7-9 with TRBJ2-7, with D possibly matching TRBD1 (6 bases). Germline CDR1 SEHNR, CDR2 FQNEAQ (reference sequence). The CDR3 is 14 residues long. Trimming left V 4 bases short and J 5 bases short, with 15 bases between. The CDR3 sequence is CASSSQDSLNEQYF. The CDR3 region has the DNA TGTGCCAGCAGCTCACAGGACAGCCTGAACGAGCAGTACTTC.

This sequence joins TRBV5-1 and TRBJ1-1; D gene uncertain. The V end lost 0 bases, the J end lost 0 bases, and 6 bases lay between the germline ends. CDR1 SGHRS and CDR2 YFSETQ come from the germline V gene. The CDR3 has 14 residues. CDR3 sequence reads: CASSLAGMNTEAFF. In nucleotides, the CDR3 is TGCGCCAGCAGCTTGGCGGGAATGAACACTGAAGCTTTCTTT.

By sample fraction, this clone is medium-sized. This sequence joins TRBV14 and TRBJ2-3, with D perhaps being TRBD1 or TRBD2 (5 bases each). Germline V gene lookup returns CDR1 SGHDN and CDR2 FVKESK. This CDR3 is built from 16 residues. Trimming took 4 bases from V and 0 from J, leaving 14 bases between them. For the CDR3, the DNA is TGTGCCAGCAGCCCCGGGACGGGATCTAGCACAGATACGCAGTATTTT. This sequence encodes CASSPGTGSSTDTQYF.

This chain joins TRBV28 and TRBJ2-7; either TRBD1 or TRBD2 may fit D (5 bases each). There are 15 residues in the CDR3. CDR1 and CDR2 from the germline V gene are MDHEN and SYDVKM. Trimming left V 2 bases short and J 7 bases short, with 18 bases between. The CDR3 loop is CASSLKRQGRREQYF. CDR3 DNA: TGTGCCAGCAGTTTAAAAAGGCAGGGAAGGAGGGAGCAGTACTTC.

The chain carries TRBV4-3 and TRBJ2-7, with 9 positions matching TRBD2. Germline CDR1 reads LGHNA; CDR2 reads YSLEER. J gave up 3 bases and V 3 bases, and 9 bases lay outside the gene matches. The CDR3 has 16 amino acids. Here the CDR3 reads CASSHAGAGGGYEQYF. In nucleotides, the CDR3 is TGCGCCAGCAGCCATGCCGGGGCGGGAGGGGGCTACGAGCAGTACTTC.

The DNA of the CDR3 is TGTGCCAGCACCCTTAATAGGGGATATGGCTACACCTTC. Its protein product is CASTLNRGYGYTF. The genes are TRBV7-2 and TRBJ1-2; D perhaps matches TRBD1 (5 bases). Germline lookup yields CDR1 SGHTA and CDR2 FQGNSA. Deletions cut 7 bases from V and 5 bases from J, with 14 bases between. This CDR3 contains 13 residues.

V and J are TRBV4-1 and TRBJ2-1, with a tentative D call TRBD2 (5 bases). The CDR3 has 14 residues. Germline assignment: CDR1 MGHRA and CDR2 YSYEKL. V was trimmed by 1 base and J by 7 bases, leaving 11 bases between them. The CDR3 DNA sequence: TGCGCCAGCAGCCAAGTCCGGGAATTGAATGAGCAGTTCTTC. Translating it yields CASSQVRELNEQFF.

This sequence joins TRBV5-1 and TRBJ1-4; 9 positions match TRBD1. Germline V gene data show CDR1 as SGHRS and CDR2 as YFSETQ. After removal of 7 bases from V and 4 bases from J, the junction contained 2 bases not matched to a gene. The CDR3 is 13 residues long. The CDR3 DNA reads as TGCGCCAGCCAGACAGGGGGTAATGAAAAACTGTTTTTT. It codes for CASQTGGNEKLFF.

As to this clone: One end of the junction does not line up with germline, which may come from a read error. The chain's CDR3 is CASSALPGDTIYF. DNA for the CDR3: TGTGCCAGTAGTGCCCTACCTGGAGACACCATATATTTT. This rearrangement joins TRBV19 to TRBJ1-3; no definite D call. From germline, CDR1 is LNHDA and CDR2 SQIVND (reference sequence). The CDR3 spans 13 residues. Full variable domain (remainder filled in from reference TRBV19 and TRBJ1-3): DGGITQSPKYLFRKEGQNVTLSCEQNLNHDAMYWYRQDPGQGLRLIYYSQIVNDFQKGDIAEGYSVSREKKESFPLTVTSAQKNPTAFYLCASSALPGDTIYFGEGSWLTVV.

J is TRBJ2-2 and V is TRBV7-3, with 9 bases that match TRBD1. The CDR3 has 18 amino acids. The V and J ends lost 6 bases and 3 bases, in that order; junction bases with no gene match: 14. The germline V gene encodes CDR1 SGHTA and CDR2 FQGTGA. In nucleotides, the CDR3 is TGTGCCAGCAGTACTCCGGGACAGGGCCAGCGGTACACCGGGGAGCTGTTTTTT. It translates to CASSTPGQGQRYTGELFF. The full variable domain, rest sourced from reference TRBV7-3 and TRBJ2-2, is GAGVSQTPSNKVTEKGKYVELRCDPISGHTALYWYRQSLGQGPEFLIYFQGTGAADDSGLPNDRFFAVRPEGSVSTLKIQRTERGDSAVYLCASSTPGQGQRYTGELFFGEGSRLTVL.

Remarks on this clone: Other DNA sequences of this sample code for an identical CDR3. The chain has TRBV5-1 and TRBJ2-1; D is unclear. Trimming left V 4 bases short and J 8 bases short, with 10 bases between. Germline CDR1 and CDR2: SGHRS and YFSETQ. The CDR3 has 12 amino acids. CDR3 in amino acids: CASSPPRDEQFF. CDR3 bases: TGCGCCAGCAGCCCCCCTAGGGATGAGCAGTTCTTC.

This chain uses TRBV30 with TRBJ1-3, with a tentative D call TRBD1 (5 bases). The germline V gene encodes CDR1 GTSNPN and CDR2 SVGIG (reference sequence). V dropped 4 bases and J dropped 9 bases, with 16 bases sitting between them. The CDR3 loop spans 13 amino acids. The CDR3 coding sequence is TGTGCCTGGACTGGGCAAGGGGCGAGCACCATATATTTT. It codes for CAWTGQGASTIYF.

In DNA form, the CDR3 reads TGCGCCAGCAGCTTGGATGGCTCTGGGGCCAACGTCCTGACTTTC. Protein: CASSLDGSGANVLTF. The chain employs TRBV5-1 and TRBJ2-6; unclear D gene. V was trimmed by 0 bases and J by 0 bases, leaving 4 bases between them. CDR3 length equals 15 residues. Germline values: CDR1 SGHRS, CDR2 YFSETQ.

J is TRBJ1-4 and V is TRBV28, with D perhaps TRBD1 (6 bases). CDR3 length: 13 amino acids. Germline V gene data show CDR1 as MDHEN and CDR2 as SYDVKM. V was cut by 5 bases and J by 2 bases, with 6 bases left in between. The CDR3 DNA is TGTGCCAGCAGTAGGGGGACTAATGAAAAACTGTTTTTT. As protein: CASSRGTNEKLFF.

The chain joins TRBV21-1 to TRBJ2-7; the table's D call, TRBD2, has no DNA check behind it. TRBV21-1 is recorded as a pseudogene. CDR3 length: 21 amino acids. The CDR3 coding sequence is TGTGCCAGCAGCTGGGCGGACGATTGGGGGAGGATCTTTGCGGGAGTTGACGAGCAGTACTTC. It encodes CASSWADDWGRIFAGVDEQYF.

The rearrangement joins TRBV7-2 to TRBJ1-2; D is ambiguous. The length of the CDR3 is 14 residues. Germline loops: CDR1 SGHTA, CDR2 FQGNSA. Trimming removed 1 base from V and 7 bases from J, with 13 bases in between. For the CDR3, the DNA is TGTGCCAGCAGCTTAGAGGCCGCAGGCGGTGGCTACACCTTC. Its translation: CASSLEAAGGGYTF.

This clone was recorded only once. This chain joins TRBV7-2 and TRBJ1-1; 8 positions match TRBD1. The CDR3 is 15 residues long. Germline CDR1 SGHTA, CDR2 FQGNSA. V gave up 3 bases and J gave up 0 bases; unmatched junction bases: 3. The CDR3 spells CASSLDRALNTEAFF. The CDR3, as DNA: TGTGCCAGCAGCTTGGACAGGGCTTTGAACACTGAAGCTTTCTTT.

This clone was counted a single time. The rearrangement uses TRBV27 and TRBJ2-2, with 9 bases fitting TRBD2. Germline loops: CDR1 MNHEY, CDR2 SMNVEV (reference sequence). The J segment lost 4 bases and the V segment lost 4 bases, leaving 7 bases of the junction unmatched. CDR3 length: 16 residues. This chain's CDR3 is CASSSAGGPGTGELFF. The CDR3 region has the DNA TGTGCCAGCAGTTCCGCGGGAGGGCCGGGCACCGGGGAGCTGTTTTTT.

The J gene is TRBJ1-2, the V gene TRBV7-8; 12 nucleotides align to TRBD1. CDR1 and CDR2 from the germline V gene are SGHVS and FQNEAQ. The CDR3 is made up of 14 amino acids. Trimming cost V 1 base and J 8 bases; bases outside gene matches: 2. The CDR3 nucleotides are TGTGCCAGCAGCTTAGGGGACAGGGGGCAAGGCTACACCTTC. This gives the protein CASSLGDRGQGYTF.

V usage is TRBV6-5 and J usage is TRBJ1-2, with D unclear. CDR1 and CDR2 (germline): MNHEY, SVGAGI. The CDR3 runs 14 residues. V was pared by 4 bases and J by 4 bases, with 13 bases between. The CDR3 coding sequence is TGTGCCAGCAGTTTCTCCACGACCTCCTATGGCTACACCTTC. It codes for CASSFSTTSYGYTF.

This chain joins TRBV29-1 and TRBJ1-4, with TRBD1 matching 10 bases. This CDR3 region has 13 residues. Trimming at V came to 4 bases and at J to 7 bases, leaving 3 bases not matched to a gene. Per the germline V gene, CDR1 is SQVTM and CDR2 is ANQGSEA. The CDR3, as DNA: TGCAGCGTTGGCGGGACAGGGGTTGAAAAACTGTTTTTT. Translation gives CSVGGTGVEKLFF.

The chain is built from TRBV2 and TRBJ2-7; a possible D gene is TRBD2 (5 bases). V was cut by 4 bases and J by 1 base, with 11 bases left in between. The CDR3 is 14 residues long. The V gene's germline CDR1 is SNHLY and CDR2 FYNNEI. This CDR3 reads CASSVQSGSYEQYF. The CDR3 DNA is TGTGCCAGCAGTGTTCAAAGCGGATCCTACGAGCAGTACTTC.